A selection of T cell receptor beta chains follows, all from one sample in a study of blood T cell repertoires in COVID-19. Produced via immunoSEQ multiplex PCR; TCRdb's table is partial and in-frame only. The sample records approximately 400,000 clones, approximately 88% being singletons. The source material was peripheral blood. The origin of the receptors is a woman in her 50s with COVID-19, enrolled during active disease. Each CDR3 is given with its conserved first and last residue. D genes are given only for firm matches. Expanded clones are given a class, and other clones once, few, many or no size at all.

TRBJ1-2	-	TRBV6-1	-	CASSEGTSGGYTF	TGTGCCAGCAGTGAAGGGACCAGCGGCGGCTACACCTTC
TRBJ2-2	once	TRBV29-1	-	CSGTSSMRTGELFF	TGCAGCGGTACTAGCAGTATGAGGACCGGGGAGCTGTTTTTT
TRBJ2-7	-	TRBV13	-	CASTQGYAYEQYF	TGTGCCAGCACCCAGGGATATGCCTACGAGCAGTACTTC
TRBJ2-1	-	TRBV3-1/TRBV3-2	TRBD2	CASSRTGTRTNNEQFF	TGTGCCAGCAGCCGAACCGGGACTAGGACCAACAATGAGCAGTTCTTC
TRBJ2-1	-	TRBV6-6	TRBD1	CASSPSTGTYEQFF	TGTGCCAGCAGCCCATCGACAGGGACCTATGAGCAGTTCTTC
TRBJ2-7	few	TRBV6-6	-	CASRAEEAYEQYF	TGTGCCAGCAGAGCTGAAGAAGCCTACGAGCAGTACTTC
TRBJ2-7	-	TRBV30	-	CAWSSGGADSYEQYF	TGTGCCTGGAGCTCCGGAGGGGCGGACTCCTACGAGCAGTACTTC
TRBJ2-7	-	TRBV2	-	CASSGIAGSDEQYF	TGTGCCAGCAGTGGGATAGCTGGCTCCGACGAGCAGTACTTC
TRBJ2-5	-	TRBV13	-	CASSLQGGETQYF	TGTGCCAGCAGCCTCCAAGGGGGAGAGACCCAGTACTTC
TRBJ2-3	-	TRBV30	-	CAWSVAPDTQYF	TGTGCCTGGAGTGTGGCCCCAGATACGCAGTATTTT
TRBJ1-2	once	TRBV30	-	CAWSVSGHGYTF	TGTGCCTGGAGTGTTTCGGGTCATGGCTACACCTTC
TRBJ1-3	-	TRBV4-1	TRBD1	CASSQVPGQGGGNTIYF	TGCGCCAGCAGCCAAGTTCCCGGACAGGGGGGCGGAAACACCATATATTTT
TRBJ2-7	-	TRBV9	TRBD2	CASSLSAGGEEQYF	TGTGCCAGCAGCCTATCAGCGGGGGGGGAAGAGCAGTACTTC
TRBJ2-7	-	TRBV4-1	-	CASSPMGPYSPQYF	TGCGCCAGCAGCCCCATGGGGCCCTACAGCCCGCAGTACTTC
TRBJ1-6	-	TRBV6-5	-	CASRRQGTYNSPLHF	TGTGCCAGCAGACGTCAGGGGACCTATAATTCACCCCTCCACTTT
TRBJ1-5	-	TRBV19	-	CASSSQGRQPLDQPQHF	TGTGCCAGTAGTTCCCAAGGGCGACAGCCGTTGGATCAGCCCCAGCATTTT
TRBJ2-7	-	TRBV2	-	CASGLQTEQYF	TGTGCCTCGGGACTCCAGACAGAGCAGTACTTC
TRBJ2-7	-	TRBV10-2	-	CATLWTRGLYEQYF	TGCGCCACCCTTTGGACCCGGGGTCTTTACGAGCAGTACTTC
TRBJ2-1	-	TRBV30	-	CAWTQDNEQFF	TGTGCCTGGACACAGGACAATGAGCAGTTCTTC
TRBJ1-2	-	TRBV19	TRBD1	CASSISGTGGYGYTF	TGTGCCAGTAGTATTTCTGGGACAGGGGGCTATGGCTACACCTTC
TRBJ2-1	-	TRBV10-3	-	CAYGEGTEQFF	TGTGCCTATGGCGAGGGAACAGAGCAGTTCTTC
TRBJ2-7	-	TRBV25-1	TRBD1	CASSEAGQAYEQYF	TGTGCCAGCAGTGAAGCGGGACAGGCCTACGAGCAGTACTTC
TRBJ1-2	-	TRBV19	-	CASSISGGVSYTF	TGTGCCAGTAGTATTTCGGGGGGAGTGTCCTACACCTTC
TRBJ2-3	-	TRBV4-1	-	CASSQEQGRIDTQYF	TGCGCCAGCAGCCAAGAACAGGGAAGAATAGATACGCAGTATTTT
TRBJ2-7	once	TRBV29-1	-	CSVGDNYEQYF	TGCAGCGTCGGGGACAACTACGAGCAGTACTTC
TRBJ2-5	-	TRBV19	-	CASSNQNQETQYF	TGTGCCAGTAGTAACCAGAACCAAGAGACCCAGTACTTC
TRBJ2-1	-	TRBV2	-	CASRLTRTIYEQFF	TGTGCCAGCAGGCTGACTAGAACCATATATGAGCAGTTCTTC
TRBJ1-3	-	TRBV19	-	CASSTGSPPGNTIYF	TGTGCCAGTAGTACAGGTTCACCACCGGGAAACACCATATATTTT
TRBJ1-3	-	TRBV6-6	TRBD1	CASGQGGSGNTIYF	TGTGCCAGCGGACAGGGAGGTTCAGGAAACACCATATATTTT
TRBJ2-1	-	TRBV24-1	TRBD1	CATSDSRDRGNEQFF	TGTGCCACCAGTGATTCCCGGGACAGGGGCAATGAGCAGTTCTTC
TRBJ2-2	-	TRBV5-4	TRBD1	CASSLYGTVTGELFF	TGTGCCAGCAGCTTGTACGGGACAGTCACCGGGGAGCTGTTTTTT
TRBJ1-5	-	TRBV5-5	-	CASSLGEGTFNQPQHF	TGTGCCAGCAGCTTGGGGGAGGGGACCTTCAATCAGCCCCAGCATTTT
TRBJ1-2	few	TRBV4-2	TRBD1	CASSTFPGDSRSGYTF	TGTGCCAGCAGCACTTTCCCGGGGGACAGTCGTAGTGGCTACACCTTC
TRBJ1-3	-	TRBV27	-	CASKWSGGNTIYF	TGTGCCAGTAAATGGTCTGGCGGAAACACCATATATTTT
TRBJ1-1	once	TRBV2	-	CASTIDAGANTEAFF	TGTGCCAGCACTATCGACGCGGGCGCAAACACTGAAGCTTTCTTT
TRBJ2-7	-	TRBV6-1	-	CASSEWEQGSYEQYF	TGTGCCAGCAGTGAATGGGAGCAGGGGTCCTACGAGCAGTACTTC
TRBJ2-3	once	TRBV6-6	-	CASSYGQADTQYF	TGTGCCAGCAGTTACGGCCAAGCAGATACGCAGTATTTT
TRBJ1-2	-	TRBV20-1	-	CSARESYGYTF	TGCAGTGCTAGAGAATCGTATGGCTACACCTTC
TRBJ2-7	once	TRBV18	-	CASSPPITKGTLYEQYF	TGTGCCAGCTCACCACCGATTACTAAGGGGACTCTCTACGAGCAGTACTTC
TRBJ2-7	-	TRBV7-8	-	CASSPTGSGEQYF	TGTGCCAGCAGCCCCACAGGGTCGGGCGAGCAGTACTTC
TRBJ1-1	few	TRBV7-6	-	CASSLAFGAEAFF	TGTGCCAGCAGCCTCGCGTTTGGTGCTGAAGCTTTCTTT
TRBJ1-2	-	TRBV29-1	-	CSARRGAGYTF	TGCAGCGCCCGGCGGGGAGCTGGCTACACCTTC
TRBJ1-2	-	TRBV29-1	TRBD1	CSVGDRGTLTANYGYTF	TGCAGCGTTGGGGACAGGGGTACTTTAACCGCTAACTATGGCTACACCTTC
TRBJ2-3	-	TRBV7-8	-	CASSPGTSTDTQYF	TGTGCCAGCAGCCCGGGGACTAGCACAGATACGCAGTATTTT
TRBJ2-7	-	TRBV7-3	TRBD1	CASSFFGQGALNEQYF	TGTGCCAGCAGCTTCTTTGGACAGGGGGCTTTGAACGAGCAGTACTTC